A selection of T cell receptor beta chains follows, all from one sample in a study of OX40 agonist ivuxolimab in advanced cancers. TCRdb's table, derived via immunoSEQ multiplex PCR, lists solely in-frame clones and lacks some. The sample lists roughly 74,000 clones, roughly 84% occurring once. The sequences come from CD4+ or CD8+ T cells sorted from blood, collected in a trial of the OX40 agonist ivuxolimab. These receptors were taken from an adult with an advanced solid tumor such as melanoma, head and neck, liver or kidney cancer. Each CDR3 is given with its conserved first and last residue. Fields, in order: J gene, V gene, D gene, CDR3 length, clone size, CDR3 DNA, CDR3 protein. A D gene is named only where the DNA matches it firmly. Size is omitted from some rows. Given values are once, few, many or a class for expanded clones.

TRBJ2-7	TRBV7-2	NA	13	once	TGTGCCAGCAGCTTGACACTCCCCTACGAGCAGTACTTC	CASSLTLPYEQYF
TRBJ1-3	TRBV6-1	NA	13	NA	TGTGCCAGCAGTGAACAGAAGGGAAACACCATATATTTT	CASSEQKGNTIYF
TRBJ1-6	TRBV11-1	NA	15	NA	TGTGCCAGCAGCCCCCACAGGGCTTCGGGTTCACCCCTCCACTTT	CASSPHRASGSPLHF
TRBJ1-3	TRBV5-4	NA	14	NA	TGTGCCAGCAGCTTGGATCAGGGATGGGACACCATATATTTT	CASSLDQGWDTIYF
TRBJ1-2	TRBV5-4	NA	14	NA	TGTGCCAGCAGCTTGGATTTGTTCAGGGATGGCTACACCTTC	CASSLDLFRDGYTF
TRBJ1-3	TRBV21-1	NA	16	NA	TGTGCCAGCAGCAAAGCGCTTCGGACAGCTGGAAACACCATATATTTT	CASSKALRTAGNTIYF
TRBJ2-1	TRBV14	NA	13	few	TGTGCCAGCAGCCCGGGGCCATACAATGAGCAGTTCTTC	CASSPGPYNEQFF
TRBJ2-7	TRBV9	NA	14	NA	TGTGCCAGCAGCGTAGCTAACAGACCCTACGAGCAGTACTTC	CASSVANRPYEQYF
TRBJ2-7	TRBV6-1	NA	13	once	TGTGCCAGCAGTGACCTTCCCGGGTACGAGCAGTACTTC	CASSDLPGYEQYF
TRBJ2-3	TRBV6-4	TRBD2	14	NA	TGTGCCAGCGCACTAGCGGGGGGCACAGATACGCAGTATTTT	CASALAGGTDTQYF
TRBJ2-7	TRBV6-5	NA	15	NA	TGTGCCAGCAGTTCAGGGGGCGGGGGCTCCTACGAGCAGTACTTC	CASSSGGGGSYEQYF
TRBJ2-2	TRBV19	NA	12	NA	TGTGCCAGTAGTATAGAATTGGGGGAGCTGTTTTTT	CASSIELGELFF
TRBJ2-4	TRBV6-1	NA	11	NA	TGTGCCAGCACCTGGCATGCCATTCAGTACTTC	CASTWHAIQYF
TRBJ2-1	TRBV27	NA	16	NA	TGTGCCAGCAGCCCAGTATTGCTAGCCTCCAAAAATGAGCAGTTCTTC	CASSPVLLASKNEQFF
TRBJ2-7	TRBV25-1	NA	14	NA	TGTGCCAGCAGTGCCGACAGACCCTCCTACGAGCAGTACTTC	CASSADRPSYEQYF
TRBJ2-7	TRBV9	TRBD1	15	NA	TGTGCCAGCAGCGTTCAACCCGGGACAGGGTACGAGCAGTACTTC	CASSVQPGTGYEQYF
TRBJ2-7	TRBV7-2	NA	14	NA	TGTGCCAGCAGCGGCAACTTCGCGAGTGTCGAGCAGTACTTC	CASSGNFASVEQYF
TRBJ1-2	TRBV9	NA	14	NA	TGTGCCAGCAGCCCTAGGGGTTTTGGCTATGGCTACACCTTC	CASSPRGFGYGYTF
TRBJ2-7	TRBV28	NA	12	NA	TGTGCCAGCGGGTCCGGGGGTGAGGAGCAGTACTTC	CASGSGGEEQYF
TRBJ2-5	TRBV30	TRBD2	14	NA	TGTGCCTGGAGTGTACTAGCGGGAGGAGAGACCCAGTACTTC	CAWSVLAGGETQYF
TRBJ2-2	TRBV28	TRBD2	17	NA	TGTGCCAGCAGTTTGAGGACGGGACTAGCGGTAACCGGGGAGCTGTTTTTT	CASSLRTGLAVTGELFF
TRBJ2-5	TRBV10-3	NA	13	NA	TGTGCCATCAGTTCGGGTGTGGGGGAGACCCAGTACTTC	CAISSGVGETQYF
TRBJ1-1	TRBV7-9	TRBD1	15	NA	TGTGCCAGCAGCCGGACAGGGGGTGCGAACACTGAAGCTTTCTTT	CASSRTGGANTEAFF
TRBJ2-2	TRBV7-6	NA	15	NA	TGTGCCAGCAGCCGTGTGCGGGGTGTCACCGGGGAGCTGTTTTTT	CASSRVRGVTGELFF
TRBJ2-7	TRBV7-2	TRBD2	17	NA	TGTGCCAGCAGCCGGATACTAGCGGGAGGGCCGGGTTACGAGCAGTACTTC	CASSRILAGGPGYEQYF
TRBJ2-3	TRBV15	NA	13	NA	TGTGCCACCACGACAGGCGGCACAGATACGCAGTATTTT	CATTTGGTDTQYF
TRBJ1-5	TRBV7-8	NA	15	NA	TGTGCCAGCAGCGGGACAAGAAATAGCAATCAGCCCCAGCATTTT	CASSGTRNSNQPQHF
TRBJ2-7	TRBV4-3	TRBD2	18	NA	TGCGCCAGCAGCCAACAGGGACTAGCGGGCCCGACGTCCTACGAGCAGTACTTC	CASSQQGLAGPTSYEQYF
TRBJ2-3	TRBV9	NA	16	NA	TGTGCCAGCAGCGTAGGTCTTACCTCTAGCACAGATACGCAGTATTTT	CASSVGLTSSTDTQYF
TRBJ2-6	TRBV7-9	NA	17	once	TGTGCCAGCAGCTCAGGGGTTACAGGGAGAGGGGCCAACGTCCTGACTTTC	CASSSGVTGRGANVLTF
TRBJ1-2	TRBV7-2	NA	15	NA	TGTGCCAGCAGCTTAGGGGCCTCGGGGATAGTCGGCTACACCTTC	CASSLGASGIVGYTF
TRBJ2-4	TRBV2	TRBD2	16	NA	TGTGCCGGAGGGGGAGCGGGAGTACGGGCCAAAAACATTCAGTACTTC	CAGGGAGVRAKNIQYF
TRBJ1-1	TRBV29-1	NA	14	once	TGCAGCGTTGATAAGGACCTTATGAACACTGAAGCTTTCTTT	CSVDKDLMNTEAFF
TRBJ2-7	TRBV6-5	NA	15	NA	TGTGCCAGCAGTTACTCCCCGACTGGGGCCTACGAGCAGTACTTC	CASSYSPTGAYEQYF
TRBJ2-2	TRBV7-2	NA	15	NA	TGTGCCAGCAGCTATCTGACAGGATTGGCCGGGGAGCTGTTTTTT	CASSYLTGLAGELFF
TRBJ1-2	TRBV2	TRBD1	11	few	TGTGCCAGAGGACAGGTTGTTGGCTACACCTTC	CARGQVVGYTF
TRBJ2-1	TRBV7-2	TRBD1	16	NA	TGTGCCAGCAGTTTGACCTCCGGGACAGAGAGGAATGAGCAGTTCTTC	CASSLTSGTERNEQFF
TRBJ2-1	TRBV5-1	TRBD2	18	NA	TGCGCCAGCAGCCCCGGGACTAGCGGGGGGGCGGTCTACAATGAGCAGTTCTTC	CASSPGTSGGAVYNEQFF
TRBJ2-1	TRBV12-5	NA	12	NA	TGTGCTAGTGGTCCCAACAGGGTTGAGCAGTTCTTC	CASGPNRVEQFF
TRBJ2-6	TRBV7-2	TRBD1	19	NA	TGTGCCAGCAGCTCACAGCGACAGGGGGCGCTCTCTGGGGCCAACGTCCTGACTTTC	CASSSQRQGALSGANVLTF
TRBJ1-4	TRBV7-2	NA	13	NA	TGTGCCAGCAGCCGCCATACTAATGAAAAACTGTTTTTT	CASSRHTNEKLFF
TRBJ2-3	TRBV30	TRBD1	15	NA	TGTGCCTGGAGGGCGGCGCTCCAGGGGGATCGAGCGCAGTATTTT	CAWRAALQGDRAQYF
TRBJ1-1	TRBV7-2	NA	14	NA	TGTGCCAGCAGCTTAGTTCCAGGGCCGTATGAAGCTTTCTTT	CASSLVPGPYEAFF
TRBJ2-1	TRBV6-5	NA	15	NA	TGTGCCAGCAGTTACTCTCATTGGGCGCACAATGAGCAGTTCTTC	CASSYSHWAHNEQFF
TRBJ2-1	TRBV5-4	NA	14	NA	TGTGCCAGCAGCTTAGACTACCTCCGGAATGAGCAGTTCTTC	CASSLDYLRNEQFF
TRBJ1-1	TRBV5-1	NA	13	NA	TGCGCCAGCAACACCGTAGGGAGCACTGAAGCTTTCTTT	CASNTVGSTEAFF
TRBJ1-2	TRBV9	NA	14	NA	TGTGCCAGCAGCGTAGAGGGCAGGGCAGGGGGCTACACCTTC	CASSVEGRAGGYTF
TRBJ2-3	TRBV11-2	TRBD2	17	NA	TGTGCCAGCAGCTCGTCGCGACTAGCGGGAGTAATAGATACGCAGTATTTT	CASSSSRLAGVIDTQYF
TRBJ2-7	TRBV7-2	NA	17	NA	TGTGCCAGCAGTCAAATTGGGGCAGCGCGAACCCCACGGGAGCAGTACTTC	CASSQIGAARTPREQYF
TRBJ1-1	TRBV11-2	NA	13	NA	TGTGCCAGCAGCTTATATACGAACACTGAAGCTTTCTTT	CASSLYTNTEAFF
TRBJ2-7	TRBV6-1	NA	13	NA	TGTGCCAGCACTGAACGGAGCACCTACGAGCAGTACTTC	CASTERSTYEQYF
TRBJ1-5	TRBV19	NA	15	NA	TGTGCCAGTAGTCTCACGGCCGGGCCAAACCGACCCCAGCATTTT	CASSLTAGPNRPQHF
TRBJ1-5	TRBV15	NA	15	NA	TGTGCCACCAGCAGCGGAGGGGCTAGCAATCAGCCCCAGCATTTT	CATSSGGASNQPQHF
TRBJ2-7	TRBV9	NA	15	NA	TGTGCCAGCACCCCAGGGGGGGCAGGACCCTACGAGCAGTACTTC	CASTPGGAGPYEQYF
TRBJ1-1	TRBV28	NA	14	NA	TGTGCCAGCAGTTTTGGGGGTGCGAACACTGAAGCTTTCTTT	CASSFGGANTEAFF
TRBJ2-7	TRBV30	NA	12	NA	TGTGCCTGGAAACAGAGCTCCTACGAGCAGTACTTC	CAWKQSSYEQYF
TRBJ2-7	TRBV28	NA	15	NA	TGTGCCAGCAGTCCGCCCGGGACGGGATCCTACGAGCAGTACTTC	CASSPPGTGSYEQYF